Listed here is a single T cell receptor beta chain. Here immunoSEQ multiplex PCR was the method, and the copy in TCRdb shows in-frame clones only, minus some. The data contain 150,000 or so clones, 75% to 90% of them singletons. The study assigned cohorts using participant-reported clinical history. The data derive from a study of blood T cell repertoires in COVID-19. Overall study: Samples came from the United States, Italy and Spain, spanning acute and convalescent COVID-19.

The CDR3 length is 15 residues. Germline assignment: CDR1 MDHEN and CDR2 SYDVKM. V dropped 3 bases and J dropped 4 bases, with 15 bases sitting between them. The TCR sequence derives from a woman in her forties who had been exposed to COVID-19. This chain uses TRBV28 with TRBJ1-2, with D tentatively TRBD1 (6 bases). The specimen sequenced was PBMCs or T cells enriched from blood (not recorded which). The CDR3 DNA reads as TGTGCCAGCAGTTTTCGCAGGGGCGTCGGCTATGGCTACACCTTC. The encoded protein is CASSFRRGVGYGYTF.